These T cell receptor beta chains were read from a single sample in a study of blood T cell repertoires in COVID-19. TCRdb's table, derived via immunoSEQ multiplex PCR, lists solely in-frame clones and lacks some. The table lists approximately 240,000 clones, roughly 87% of them singletons. The sequencing input was PBMCs or T cells enriched from blood (not recorded which). Every receptor here comes from a young woman with acute COVID-19. Both conserved end residues are part of each CDR3. The order of the fields is J gene, clone size, CDR3 length, V gene, D gene, CDR3 protein, CDR3 DNA. The D gene is left open where the match is weak. Clone sizes are given selectively: once, few, many, or a class where the clone is expanded.

J gene: TRBJ2-7; clone size: -; CDR3 length: 13; V gene: TRBV6-5; D gene: TRBD2; CDR3 protein: CASRLAGDYEQYF; CDR3 DNA: TGTGCCAGCAGACTAGCGGGAGATTACGAGCAGTACTTC
J gene: TRBJ2-5; clone size: -; CDR3 length: 14; V gene: TRBV5-1; D gene: -; CDR3 protein: CASSLTGSQETQYF; CDR3 DNA: TGCGCCAGCAGCCTAACAGGGTCTCAAGAGACCCAGTACTTC
J gene: TRBJ2-3; clone size: -; CDR3 length: 17; V gene: TRBV4-2; D gene: TRBD2; CDR3 protein: CASSQDGTGGNTDTQYF; CDR3 DNA: TGTGCCAGCAGCCAAGATGGGACCGGGGGGAACACAGATACGCAGTATTTT
J gene: TRBJ1-1; clone size: -; CDR3 length: 15; V gene: TRBV19; D gene: TRBD1; CDR3 protein: CASSTGQGYSTEAFF; CDR3 DNA: TGTGCCAGTAGTACCGGACAGGGTTATTCCACTGAAGCTTTCTTT
J gene: TRBJ2-3; clone size: once; CDR3 length: 16; V gene: TRBV9; D gene: TRBD2; CDR3 protein: CASSVSALAGTDTQYF; CDR3 DNA: TGTGCCAGCAGCGTATCGGCACTAGCGGGCACAGATACGCAGTATTTT
J gene: TRBJ1-1; clone size: -; CDR3 length: 11; V gene: TRBV20-1; D gene: -; CDR3 protein: CSADKNTEAFF; CDR3 DNA: TGCAGTGCTGACAAAAACACTGAAGCTTTCTTT
J gene: TRBJ2-7; clone size: -; CDR3 length: 16; V gene: TRBV4-1; D gene: -; CDR3 protein: CASSQDPGVEGYEQYF; CDR3 DNA: TGCGCCAGCAGCCAAGACCCAGGGGTTGAAGGCTACGAGCAGTACTTC
J gene: TRBJ1-3; clone size: -; CDR3 length: 17; V gene: TRBV4-2; D gene: -; CDR3 protein: CASSQASRQGSGNTIYF; CDR3 DNA: TGTGCCAGCAGCCAAGCATCTCGGCAGGGCTCTGGAAACACCATATATTTT
J gene: TRBJ2-3; clone size: -; CDR3 length: 19; V gene: TRBV7-8; D gene: TRBD2; CDR3 protein: CASSLGDSGLAGYGDTQYF; CDR3 DNA: TGTGCCAGCAGCTTAGGAGATTCGGGACTAGCGGGTTACGGAGATACGCAGTATTTT
J gene: TRBJ1-2; clone size: -; CDR3 length: 13; V gene: TRBV30; D gene: TRBD1; CDR3 protein: CAWSVDRDRGYTF; CDR3 DNA: TGTGCCTGGAGTGTAGACAGGGACCGTGGCTACACCTTC
J gene: TRBJ1-3; clone size: -; CDR3 length: 18; V gene: TRBV30; D gene: -; CDR3 protein: CAWSVQGIGATTGNTIYF; CDR3 DNA: TGTGCCTGGAGTGTTCAGGGGATTGGGGCGACAACTGGAAACACCATATATTTT
J gene: TRBJ1-4; clone size: -; CDR3 length: 15; V gene: TRBV28; D gene: -; CDR3 protein: CASSLGGQVTEKLFF; CDR3 DNA: TGTGCCAGCAGTCTGGGGGGGCAGGTGACTGAAAAACTGTTTTTT
J gene: TRBJ1-2; clone size: -; CDR3 length: 18; V gene: TRBV5-1; D gene: -; CDR3 protein: CASSLASNTRVTQDGYTF; CDR3 DNA: TGCGCCAGCAGCTTGGCCTCGAACACCAGGGTTACTCAGGATGGCTACACCTTC
J gene: TRBJ2-2; clone size: -; CDR3 length: 15; V gene: TRBV5-8; D gene: TRBD2; CDR3 protein: CASSFRREFTGELFF; CDR3 DNA: TGTGCCAGCAGCTTTAGGCGGGAGTTCACCGGGGAGCTGTTTTTT
J gene: TRBJ2-7; clone size: many; CDR3 length: 15; V gene: TRBV7-8; D gene: -; CDR3 protein: CASSLVQGPSYEQYF; CDR3 DNA: TGTGCCAGCAGCTTGGTCCAGGGGCCTTCGTACGAGCAGTACTTC
J gene: TRBJ2-3; clone size: -; CDR3 length: 13; V gene: TRBV7-9; D gene: -; CDR3 protein: CASSEASTDTQYF; CDR3 DNA: TGTGCCAGCAGCGAGGCTAGCACAGATACGCAGTATTTT
J gene: TRBJ2-2; clone size: -; CDR3 length: 13; V gene: TRBV19; D gene: -; CDR3 protein: CASNLDSAGELFF; CDR3 DNA: TGTGCCAGTAACCTGGACAGTGCCGGGGAGCTGTTTTTT
J gene: TRBJ1-2; clone size: -; CDR3 length: 18; V gene: TRBV27; D gene: TRBD1; CDR3 protein: CASSFRGDSTNSNYGYTF; CDR3 DNA: TGTGCCAGCAGTTTCAGGGGGGACAGCACAAATTCTAACTATGGCTACACCTTC
J gene: TRBJ1-4; clone size: -; CDR3 length: 16; V gene: TRBV6-5; D gene: -; CDR3 protein: CASSYRRSTDLGKLFF; CDR3 DNA: TGTGCCAGCAGTTACAGGCGGTCGACCGACCTAGGAAAACTGTTTTTT
J gene: TRBJ2-3; clone size: -; CDR3 length: 15; V gene: TRBV7-2; D gene: TRBD2; CDR3 protein: CASSLGREGLGTQYF; CDR3 DNA: TGTGCCAGCAGCTTAGGGCGGGAGGGCCTCGGTACGCAGTATTTT
J gene: TRBJ1-2; clone size: -; CDR3 length: 12; V gene: TRBV12-5; D gene: -; CDR3 protein: CASGGINYGYTF; CDR3 DNA: TGTGCTAGTGGCGGGATCAACTATGGCTACACCTTC
J gene: TRBJ2-7; clone size: -; CDR3 length: 18; V gene: TRBV28; D gene: TRBD1; CDR3 protein: CASSFLVIKTGSSYEQYF; CDR3 DNA: TGTGCCAGCAGTTTCCTTGTGATTAAGACAGGGAGCTCCTACGAGCAGTACTTC
J gene: TRBJ2-3; clone size: -; CDR3 length: 21; V gene: TRBV7-3; D gene: TRBD2; CDR3 protein: CASEGPKGVGLGGRATDTQYF; CDR3 DNA: TGTGCCAGCGAGGGCCCGAAGGGAGTCGGCTTGGGCGGGAGGGCCACAGATACGCAGTATTTT
J gene: TRBJ1-5; clone size: -; CDR3 length: 15; V gene: TRBV28; D gene: -; CDR3 protein: CASSSDAGYSQPQHF; CDR3 DNA: TGTGCCAGCAGTTCCGACGCAGGGTATAGTCAGCCCCAGCATTTT
J gene: TRBJ2-5; clone size: -; CDR3 length: 13; V gene: TRBV12-3/TRBV12-4; D gene: -; CDR3 protein: CASSLDTQETQYF; CDR3 DNA: TGTGCCAGCAGTTTGGACACCCAAGAGACCCAGTACTTC
J gene: TRBJ2-5; clone size: -; CDR3 length: 12; V gene: TRBV29-1; D gene: -; CDR3 protein: CSVLPEKETQYF; CDR3 DNA: TGCAGCGTTCTTCCCGAGAAAGAGACCCAGTACTTC
J gene: TRBJ1-4; clone size: -; CDR3 length: 15; V gene: TRBV2; D gene: -; CDR3 protein: CASSEVPGENEKLFF; CDR3 DNA: TGTGCCAGCAGTGAAGTACCAGGGGAGAATGAAAAACTGTTTTTT
J gene: TRBJ1-4; clone size: -; CDR3 length: 14; V gene: TRBV13; D gene: -; CDR3 protein: CASSLRRSDEKLFF; CDR3 DNA: TGTGCCAGCAGCTTAAGGCGGTCCGATGAAAAACTGTTTTTT
J gene: TRBJ2-7; clone size: -; CDR3 length: 17; V gene: TRBV6-2/TRBV6-3; D gene: TRBD1; CDR3 protein: CASSYSDPDRGIYEQYF; CDR3 DNA: TGTGCCAGCAGTTACTCCGACCCGGACAGGGGGATTTACGAGCAGTACTTC
J gene: TRBJ1-2; clone size: -; CDR3 length: 14; V gene: TRBV5-6; D gene: TRBD1; CDR3 protein: CASSFTGQTYGYTF; CDR3 DNA: TGTGCCAGCAGCTTTACGGGACAGACCTATGGCTACACCTTC
J gene: TRBJ1-1; clone size: few; CDR3 length: 14; V gene: TRBV4-3; D gene: -; CDR3 protein: CASSQDPVNTEAFF; CDR3 DNA: TGCGCCAGCAGCCAAGATCCCGTGAACACTGAAGCTTTCTTT
J gene: TRBJ1-1; clone size: -; CDR3 length: 16; V gene: TRBV4-1; D gene: -; CDR3 protein: CASSQARQAANTEAFF; CDR3 DNA: TGCGCCAGCAGCCAGGCTCGACAGGCCGCGAACACTGAAGCTTTCTTT
J gene: TRBJ2-7; clone size: -; CDR3 length: 15; V gene: TRBV18; D gene: -; CDR3 protein: CASSPMADSSYEQYF; CDR3 DNA: TGTGCCAGCTCACCAATGGCGGACAGCTCCTACGAGCAGTACTTC
J gene: TRBJ1-3; clone size: once; CDR3 length: 16; V gene: TRBV28; D gene: TRBD1; CDR3 protein: CASSHYGTGGGNTIYF; CDR3 DNA: TGTGCCAGCAGTCACTACGGGACAGGGGGCGGAAACACCATATATTTT
J gene: TRBJ2-5; clone size: -; CDR3 length: 14; V gene: TRBV11-2; D gene: -; CDR3 protein: CASSPRWSEETQYF; CDR3 DNA: TGTGCCAGCAGCCCCCGGTGGAGCGAAGAGACCCAGTACTTC
J gene: TRBJ2-7; clone size: -; CDR3 length: 14; V gene: TRBV5-1; D gene: -; CDR3 protein: CASSLSQGHYEQYF; CDR3 DNA: TGCGCCAGCAGCTTGTCGCAGGGCCACTACGAGCAGTACTTC
J gene: TRBJ2-3; clone size: few; CDR3 length: 15; V gene: TRBV10-3; D gene: TRBD1; CDR3 protein: CAISEIGQGPDTQYF; CDR3 DNA: TGTGCCATCAGTGAGATAGGACAGGGACCAGATACGCAGTATTTT
J gene: TRBJ2-7; clone size: -; CDR3 length: 15; V gene: TRBV6-2/TRBV6-3; D gene: TRBD2; CDR3 protein: CASSYSSGRRVEQYF; CDR3 DNA: TGTGCCAGCAGTTACTCGAGCGGGAGGCGGGTCGAGCAGTACTTC
J gene: TRBJ2-5; clone size: -; CDR3 length: 17; V gene: TRBV24-1; D gene: TRBD1; CDR3 protein: CATSDPPGTGKQETQYF; CDR3 DNA: TGTGCCACCAGTGATCCCCCCGGGACAGGCAAACAAGAGACCCAGTACTTC
J gene: TRBJ2-3; clone size: few; CDR3 length: 15; V gene: TRBV9; D gene: -; CDR3 protein: CASSVGNSYTDTQYF; CDR3 DNA: TGTGCCAGCAGCGTAGGGAACAGCTACACAGATACGCAGTATTTT
J gene: TRBJ2-1; clone size: -; CDR3 length: 16; V gene: TRBV5-1; D gene: TRBD2; CDR3 protein: CASSPGLAGLTNEQFF; CDR3 DNA: TGCGCCAGCAGCCCGGGACTAGCGGGGTTGACAAATGAGCAGTTCTTC
J gene: TRBJ2-1; clone size: -; CDR3 length: 15; V gene: TRBV9; D gene: TRBD1; CDR3 protein: CASSARDRVNNEQFF; CDR3 DNA: TGTGCCAGCAGCGCCCGGGACAGGGTTAACAATGAGCAGTTCTTC
J gene: TRBJ1-2; clone size: -; CDR3 length: 14; V gene: TRBV28; D gene: TRBD1; CDR3 protein: CASSLGTEPYGYTF; CDR3 DNA: TGTGCCAGCAGTTTGGGGACAGAACCCTATGGCTACACCTTC
J gene: TRBJ1-6; clone size: -; CDR3 length: 15; V gene: TRBV9; D gene: TRBD1; CDR3 protein: CASGEGQGANAPLHF; CDR3 DNA: TGTGCCAGCGGGGAGGGACAGGGGGCCAACGCACCCCTCCACTTT
J gene: TRBJ2-2; clone size: -; CDR3 length: 12; V gene: TRBV6-5; D gene: -; CDR3 protein: CASYFSAGELFF; CDR3 DNA: TGTGCCAGCTACTTTTCGGCCGGGGAGCTGTTTTTT
J gene: TRBJ2-5; clone size: -; CDR3 length: 14; V gene: TRBV10-2; D gene: TRBD2; CDR3 protein: CASSAGGPRETQYF; CDR3 DNA: TGCGCCAGCAGTGCGGGGGGGCCCCGGGAGACCCAGTACTTC
J gene: TRBJ1-2; clone size: -; CDR3 length: 14; V gene: TRBV6-2/TRBV6-3; D gene: -; CDR3 protein: CASSYSPSEYGYTF; CDR3 DNA: TGTGCCAGCAGTTATTCCCCGAGTGAGTATGGCTACACCTTC
J gene: TRBJ2-3; clone size: -; CDR3 length: 14; V gene: TRBV19; D gene: -; CDR3 protein: CASQNEGGTDTQYF; CDR3 DNA: TGTGCCAGCCAAAACGAGGGGGGCACAGATACGCAGTATTTT
J gene: TRBJ1-2; clone size: -; CDR3 length: 14; V gene: TRBV19; D gene: TRBD1; CDR3 protein: CASNRQGALTGYTF; CDR3 DNA: TGTGCCAGTAACCGACAGGGGGCGTTGACTGGCTACACCTTC
J gene: TRBJ2-1; clone size: -; CDR3 length: 15; V gene: TRBV27; D gene: -; CDR3 protein: CASSPDYTTYNEQFF; CDR3 DNA: TGTGCCAGCAGTCCGGACTATACAACCTACAATGAGCAGTTCTTC
J gene: TRBJ2-5; clone size: -; CDR3 length: 13; V gene: TRBV29-1; D gene: -; CDR3 protein: CSVAPEATGTQYF; CDR3 DNA: TGCAGCGTGGCCCCAGAAGCCACAGGGACCCAGTACTTC
J gene: TRBJ1-6; clone size: once; CDR3 length: 13; V gene: TRBV29-1; D gene: -; CDR3 protein: CSVRTRENSPLHF; CDR3 DNA: TGCAGCGTGAGGACCCGGGAGAATTCACCCCTCCACTTT
J gene: TRBJ2-6; clone size: -; CDR3 length: 16; V gene: TRBV28; D gene: TRBD1; CDR3 protein: CASSPYDRAGANVLTF; CDR3 DNA: TGTGCCAGCAGTCCCTATGACAGGGCTGGGGCCAACGTCCTGACTTTC
J gene: TRBJ1-1; clone size: -; CDR3 length: 16; V gene: TRBV20-1; D gene: TRBD1; CDR3 protein: CSASEGGRQGAAEAFF; CDR3 DNA: TGCAGTGCTAGTGAAGGGGGCCGACAGGGGGCTGCTGAAGCTTTCTTT
J gene: TRBJ1-3; clone size: few; CDR3 length: 15; V gene: TRBV2; D gene: -; CDR3 protein: CASSDGAYSGNTIYF; CDR3 DNA: TGTGCCAGCAGTGATGGGGCTTACTCTGGAAACACCATATATTTT
J gene: TRBJ1-6; clone size: few; CDR3 length: 12; V gene: TRBV9; D gene: -; CDR3 protein: CASSVANSPLHF; CDR3 DNA: TGTGCCAGCAGCGTAGCAAATTCACCCCTCCACTTT
J gene: TRBJ2-5; clone size: many; CDR3 length: 16; V gene: TRBV2; D gene: TRBD2; CDR3 protein: CASSPAGGGAPETQYF; CDR3 DNA: TGTGCCAGCAGTCCCGCCGGCGGGGGGGCGCCGGAGACCCAGTACTTC
J gene: TRBJ2-1; clone size: -; CDR3 length: 15; V gene: TRBV29-1; D gene: TRBD2; CDR3 protein: CSVTSGGGFYNEQFF; CDR3 DNA: TGCAGCGTCACTAGCGGGGGGGGTTTCTACAATGAGCAGTTCTTC